The present T cell receptor (beta chain) was sequenced within a study of siplizumab effects on memory and regulatory T cells. The germline gives CDR1 MNHEY, CDR2 SMNVEV (reference sequence). The CDR3 runs to 15 residues. V gave up 5 bases and J gave up 3 bases; unmatched junction bases: 7. Around 9.1 x 10^4 TCR templates per sample were assayed. The table came from immunoSEQ multiplex PCR; TCRdb's copy has only in-frame clones and leaves some out. The sample consists of some 100,000 clones, around 95% of them appearing once. In this sample, this clone turned up once. Its cognate antigen is unknown. Regarding the study as a whole: Roughly 80-95% of proliferating CD4+ or CD8+ clones defied assignment to a naive or memory phenotype.

This clonotype was obtained from a human donor in good health. This chain connects TRBV27 to TRBJ1-2; 9 positions match TRBD1. The sample comprised naive CD4+ T cells sorted from blood. In DNA form, the CDR3 reads TGTGCCAGCAGTCCAACCCGGGACAGGGACTATGGCTACACCTTC. Protein product: CASSPTRDRDYGYTF.